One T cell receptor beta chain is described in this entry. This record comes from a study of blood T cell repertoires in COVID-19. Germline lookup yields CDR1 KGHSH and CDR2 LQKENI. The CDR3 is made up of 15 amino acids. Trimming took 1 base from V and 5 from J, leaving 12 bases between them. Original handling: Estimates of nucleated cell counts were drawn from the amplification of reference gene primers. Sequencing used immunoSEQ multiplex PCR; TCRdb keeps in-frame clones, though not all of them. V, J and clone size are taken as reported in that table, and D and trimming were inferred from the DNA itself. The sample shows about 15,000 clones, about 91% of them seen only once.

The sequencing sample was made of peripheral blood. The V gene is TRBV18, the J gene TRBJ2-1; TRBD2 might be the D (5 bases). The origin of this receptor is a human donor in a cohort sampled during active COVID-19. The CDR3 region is CASSPQASLNNEQFF. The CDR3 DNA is TGTGCCAGCTCACCACAGGCTAGCTTGAACAATGAGCAGTTCTTC.